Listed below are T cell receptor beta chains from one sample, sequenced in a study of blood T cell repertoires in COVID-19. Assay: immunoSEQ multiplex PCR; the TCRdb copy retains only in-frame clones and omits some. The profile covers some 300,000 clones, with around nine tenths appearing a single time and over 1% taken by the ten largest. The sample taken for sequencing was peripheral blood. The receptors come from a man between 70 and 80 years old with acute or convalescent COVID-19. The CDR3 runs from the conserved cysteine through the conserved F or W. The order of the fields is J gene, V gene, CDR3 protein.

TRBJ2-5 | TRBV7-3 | CASSPTSGAATQYF
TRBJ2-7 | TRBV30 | CALLRTSGMCTF
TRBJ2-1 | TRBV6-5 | CASSSSGTGGYNEQFF
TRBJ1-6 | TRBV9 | CASSSATGGNSPLHF
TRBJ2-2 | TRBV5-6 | CASSLDRGNTGELFF
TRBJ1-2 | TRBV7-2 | CASSLSGGDGYTF
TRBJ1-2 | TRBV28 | CASSWGQTFGYTF
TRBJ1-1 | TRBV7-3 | CASSAAGRGTEAFF
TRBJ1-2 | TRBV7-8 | CASSSSGQSNYGYTF
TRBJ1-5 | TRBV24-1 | CATSVGQGTGQPQHF
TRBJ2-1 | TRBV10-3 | CAVAAQGSYNEQFF
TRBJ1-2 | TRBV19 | CASSPVQLTRGYTF
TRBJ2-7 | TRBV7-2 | CASSLRQGHYEQYF
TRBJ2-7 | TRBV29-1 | CSVSSGIGFQEQYF